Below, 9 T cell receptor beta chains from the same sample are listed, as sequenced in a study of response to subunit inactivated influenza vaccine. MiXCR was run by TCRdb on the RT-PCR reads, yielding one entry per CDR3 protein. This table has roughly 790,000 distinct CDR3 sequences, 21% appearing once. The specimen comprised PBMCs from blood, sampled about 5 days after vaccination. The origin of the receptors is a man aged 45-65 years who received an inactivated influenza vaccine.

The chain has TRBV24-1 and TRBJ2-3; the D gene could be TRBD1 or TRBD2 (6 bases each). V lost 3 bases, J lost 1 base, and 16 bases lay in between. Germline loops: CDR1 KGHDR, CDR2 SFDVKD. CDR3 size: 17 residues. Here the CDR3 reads CATSDPSQGGGTDTQYF. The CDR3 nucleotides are TGTGCCACCAGTGATCCCTCACAGGGAGGAGGCACAGATACGCAGTATTTT.

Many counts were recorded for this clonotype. Written as DNA, the CDR3 is TGTGCCAGCAGCCCCCGGGGCTCTGGGGCCAACGTCCTGACTTTC. Its protein is CASSPRGSGANVLTF. The chain combines TRBV7-2 with TRBJ2-6, with D tentatively TRBD2 (5 bases). In germline, CDR1 is SGHTA, CDR2 FQGNSA. V shed 5 bases and J shed 0 bases, with 8 bases lying between them. The CDR3 loop spans 15 amino acids.

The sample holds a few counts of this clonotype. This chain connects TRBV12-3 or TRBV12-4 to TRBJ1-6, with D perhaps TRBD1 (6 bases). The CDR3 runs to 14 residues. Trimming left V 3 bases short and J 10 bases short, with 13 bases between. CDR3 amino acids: CASSLGAGGSPLHF. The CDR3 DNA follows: TGTGCCAGCAGTTTGGGGGCCGGGGGGTCACCCCTCCACTTT.

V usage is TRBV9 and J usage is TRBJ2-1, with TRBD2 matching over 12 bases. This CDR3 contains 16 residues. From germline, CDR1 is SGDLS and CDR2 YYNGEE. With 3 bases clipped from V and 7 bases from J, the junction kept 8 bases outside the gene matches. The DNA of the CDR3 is TGTGCCAGCAGCGCGCGGACTAGCGGGGTTGGAAATGAGCAGTTCTTC. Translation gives CASSARTSGVGNEQFF.

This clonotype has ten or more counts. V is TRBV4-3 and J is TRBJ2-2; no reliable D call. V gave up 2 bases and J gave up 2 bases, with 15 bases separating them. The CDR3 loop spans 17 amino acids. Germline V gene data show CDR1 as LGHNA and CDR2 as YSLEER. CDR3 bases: TGCGCCAGCAGCCAACCCGGCCGATGGGGTAACACCGGGGAGCTGTTTTTT. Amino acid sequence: CASSQPGRWGNTGELFF.

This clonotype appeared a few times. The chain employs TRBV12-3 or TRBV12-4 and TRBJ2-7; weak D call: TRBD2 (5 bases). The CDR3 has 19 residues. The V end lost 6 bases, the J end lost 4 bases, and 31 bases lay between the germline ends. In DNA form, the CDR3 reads TGTGCCAGCAGCTCGGGCGCTAGTGGAGAGGCCCCAGCGGCATACGAGCAGTACTTC. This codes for CASSSGASGEAPAAYEQYF.

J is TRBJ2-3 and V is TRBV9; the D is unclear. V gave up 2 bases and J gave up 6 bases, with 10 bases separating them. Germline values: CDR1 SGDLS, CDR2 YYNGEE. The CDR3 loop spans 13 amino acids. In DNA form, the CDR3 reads TGTGCCAGCAGCGTGGACGTCCAGGATACGCAGTATTTT. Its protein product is CASSVDVQDTQYF.

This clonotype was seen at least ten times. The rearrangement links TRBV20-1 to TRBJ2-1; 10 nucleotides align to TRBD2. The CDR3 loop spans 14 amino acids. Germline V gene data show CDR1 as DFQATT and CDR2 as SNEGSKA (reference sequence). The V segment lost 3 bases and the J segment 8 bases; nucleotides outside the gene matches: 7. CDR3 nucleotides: TGCAGTGCTAGTGGCCTAGCGGGAGATGATGAGCAGTTCTTC. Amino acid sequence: CSASGLAGDDEQFF.

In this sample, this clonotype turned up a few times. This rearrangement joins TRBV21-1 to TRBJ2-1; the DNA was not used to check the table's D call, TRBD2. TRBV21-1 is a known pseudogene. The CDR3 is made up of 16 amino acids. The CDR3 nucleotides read TGTGCCAGTACCCGCTCGACTAGCGGAGAGGGGAATGAGCAGTTCTTC. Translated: CASTRSTSGEGNEQFF.